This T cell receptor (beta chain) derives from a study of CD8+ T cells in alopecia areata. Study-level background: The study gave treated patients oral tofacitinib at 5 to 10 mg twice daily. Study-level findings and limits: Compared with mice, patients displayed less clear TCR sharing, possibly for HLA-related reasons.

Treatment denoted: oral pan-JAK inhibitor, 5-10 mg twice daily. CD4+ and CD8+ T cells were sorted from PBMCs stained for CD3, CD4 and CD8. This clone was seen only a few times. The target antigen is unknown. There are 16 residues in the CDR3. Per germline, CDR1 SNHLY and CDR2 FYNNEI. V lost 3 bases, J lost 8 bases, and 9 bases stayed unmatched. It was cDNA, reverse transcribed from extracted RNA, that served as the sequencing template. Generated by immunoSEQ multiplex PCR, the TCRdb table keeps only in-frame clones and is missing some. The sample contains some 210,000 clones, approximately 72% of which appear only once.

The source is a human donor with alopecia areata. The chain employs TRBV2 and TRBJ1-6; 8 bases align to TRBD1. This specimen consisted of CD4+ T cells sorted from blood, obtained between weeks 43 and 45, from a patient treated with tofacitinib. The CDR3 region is CASSDRGPLGDSPLHF. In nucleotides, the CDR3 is TGTGCCAGCAGTGACAGGGGGCCGTTGGGGGATTCACCCCTCCACTTT.